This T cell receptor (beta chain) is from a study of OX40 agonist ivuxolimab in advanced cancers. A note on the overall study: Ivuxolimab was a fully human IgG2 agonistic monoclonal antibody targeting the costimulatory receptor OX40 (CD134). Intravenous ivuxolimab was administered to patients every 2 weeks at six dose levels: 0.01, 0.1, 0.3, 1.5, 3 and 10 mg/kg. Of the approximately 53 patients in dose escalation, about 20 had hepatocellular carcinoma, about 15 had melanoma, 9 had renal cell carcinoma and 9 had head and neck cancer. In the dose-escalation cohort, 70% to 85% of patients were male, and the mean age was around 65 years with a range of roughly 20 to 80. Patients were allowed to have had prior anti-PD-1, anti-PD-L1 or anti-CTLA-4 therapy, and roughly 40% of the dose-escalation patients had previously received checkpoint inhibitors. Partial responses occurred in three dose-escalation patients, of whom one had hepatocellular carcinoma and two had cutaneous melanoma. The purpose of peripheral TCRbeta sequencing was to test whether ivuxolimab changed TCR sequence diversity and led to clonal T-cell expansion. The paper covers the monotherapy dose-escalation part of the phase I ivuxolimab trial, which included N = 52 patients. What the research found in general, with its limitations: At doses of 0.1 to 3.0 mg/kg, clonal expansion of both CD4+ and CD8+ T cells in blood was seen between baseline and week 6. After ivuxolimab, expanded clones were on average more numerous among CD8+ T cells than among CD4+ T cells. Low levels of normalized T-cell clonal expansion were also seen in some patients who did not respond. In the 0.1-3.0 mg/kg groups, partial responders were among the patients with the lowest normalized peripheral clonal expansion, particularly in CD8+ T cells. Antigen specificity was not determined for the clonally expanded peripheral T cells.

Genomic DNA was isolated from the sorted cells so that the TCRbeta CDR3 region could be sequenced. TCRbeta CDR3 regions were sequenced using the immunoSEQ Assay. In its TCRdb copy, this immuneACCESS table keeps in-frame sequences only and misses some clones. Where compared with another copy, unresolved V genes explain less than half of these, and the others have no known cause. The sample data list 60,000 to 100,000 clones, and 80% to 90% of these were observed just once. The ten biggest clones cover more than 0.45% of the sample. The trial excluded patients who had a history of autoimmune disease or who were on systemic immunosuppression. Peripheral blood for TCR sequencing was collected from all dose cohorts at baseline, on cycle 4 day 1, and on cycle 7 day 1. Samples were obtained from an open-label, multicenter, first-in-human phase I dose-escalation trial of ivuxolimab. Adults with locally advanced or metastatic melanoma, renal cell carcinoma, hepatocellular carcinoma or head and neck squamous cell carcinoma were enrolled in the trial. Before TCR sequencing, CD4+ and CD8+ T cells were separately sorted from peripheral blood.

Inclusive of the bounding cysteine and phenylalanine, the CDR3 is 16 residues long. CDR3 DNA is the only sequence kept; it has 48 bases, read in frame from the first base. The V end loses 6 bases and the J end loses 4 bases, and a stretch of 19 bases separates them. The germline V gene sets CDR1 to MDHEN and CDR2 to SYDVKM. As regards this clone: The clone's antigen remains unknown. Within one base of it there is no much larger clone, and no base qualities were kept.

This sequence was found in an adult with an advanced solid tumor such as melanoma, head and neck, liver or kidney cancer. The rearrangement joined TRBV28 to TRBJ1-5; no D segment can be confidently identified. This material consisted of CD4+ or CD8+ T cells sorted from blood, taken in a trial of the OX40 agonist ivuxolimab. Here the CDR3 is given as CASSSTGLQWNQPQHF. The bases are TGTGCCAGCAGCTCTACCGGACTTCAGTGGAATCAGCCCCAGCATTTT.